Below, 30 T cell receptor beta chains from the same sample are listed, as sequenced in a study of blood T cells in healthy people across ages. Alongside a J-beta primer mix, a sample-barcoded 5' primer served in a second PCR lasting about 6 to 11 cycles. TCRdb recomputed calls from the 5' RACE reads with MiXCR, one row per CDR3 protein. The data hold about 650,000 distinct CDR3 sequences, with 32% observed a single time. The sample comprised blood. These receptors originate from a woman older than 75 in good health.

The sample holds a few counts of this clonotype. The chain is built from TRBV30 and TRBJ2-1; 9 bases agree with TRBD2. Germline V gene sequence: CDR1 GTSNPN, CDR2 SVGIG (reference sequence). CDR3 size: 15 residues. V shed 4 bases, J shed 5 bases, and the junction held 9 bases outside the gene matches. The CDR3 sequence is CAWTTWASGDNEQFF. Here the CDR3 DNA reads TGTGCCTGGACTACCTGGGCTAGCGGGGACAATGAGCAGTTCTTC. The full variable domain, with the rest looked up from reference TRBV30 and TRBJ2-1, is SQTIHQWPATLVQPVGSPLSLECTVEGTSNPNLYWYRQAAGRGLQLLFYSVGIGQISSEVPQNLSASRPQDRQFILSSKKLLLSDSGFYLCAWTTWASGDNEQFFGPGTRLTVL.

For this clonotype: This may arise from a read error, as a much more abundant clone is one base away. The limits of the CDR3 on the DNA are not certain, so only TCRdb's listed CDR3 is given. The gene calls are TRBV3-1 and TRBJ2-1; no DNA check was done on the table's D call, TRBD2. With termini counted, the CDR3 has 13 amino acids. The germline gives CDR1 LGHDT, CDR2 YNNKEL (reference sequence). This CDR3 is CVSSQDVAGGSFF.

This clonotype has ten or more counts. This chain links TRBV11-2 with TRBJ2-2; D tentatively fits TRBD1 or TRBD2 (5 bases each). This CDR3 region has 14 residues. Germline V lookup: CDR1 SGHAT, CDR2 FQNNGV. V shed 2 bases and J shed 11 bases, with 15 bases lying between them. The CDR3 region is CASSLTGPKDELFF. The CDR3 DNA reads as TGTGCCAGCAGCTTAACGGGGCCTAAAGATGAGCTGTTTTTT.

Worth noting for this clonotype: A much larger clone differs by one base, so this may be a read error. The rearrangement joins TRBV6-1 to TRBJ2-1, with 9 bases lining up with TRBD2. The last part of the DNA fits TRBJ2-7 better; the J call may be wrong. This CDR3 is 18 amino acids long. Germline assignment: CDR1 MNHNS and CDR2 SASEGT. As DNA, the CDR3 is TGTGCCAGCAGACCTACCCGAGGGAGCGGGGGGAACTACAATGAGCAGTACTTC. It codes for CASRPTRGSGGNYNEQYF.

This clonotype was recorded at least ten times. At one boundary the junction diverges from the germline segment, which might be a read error. The chain joins TRBV15 to TRBJ2-6, with D perhaps TRBD2 (5 bases). This CDR3 has 19 amino acids. The germline V gene has CDR1 LNHNV and CDR2 YYDKDF (reference sequence). The CDR3 spells CATRRERAATSSGANVLTF. CDR3 nucleotide sequence: TGTGCCACCAGGAGAGAGAGGGCCGCAACCAGCTCTGGGGCCAACGTCCTGACTTTC.

This chain uses TRBV29-1 with TRBJ1-4; D remains unclear. Per the germline V gene, CDR1 is SQVTM and CDR2 is ANQGSEA. The CDR3 contains 11 residues. V lost 5 bases and J lost 5, with 6 bases in between. CDR3 region: CSVRPNEKLFF. CDR3 nucleotide sequence: TGCAGCGTTCGGCCGAATGAAAAACTGTTTTTT.

A remark on this clonotype: This may be a read error: a much more frequent sequence differs by one nucleotide. The chain is built from TRBV29-1 and TRBJ2-1; unclear D gene. Germline V gene sequence: CDR1 SQVTM, CDR2 ANQGSEA. CDR3 length: 12 residues. DNA of the CDR3: TGCAGCGCGGAGCCTAAAGGAAATGCGCAGTTCTTC. Residues: CSAEPKGNAQFF.

Concerning this clonotype itself: At one boundary the junction diverges from the germline segment, which might be a read error. The V call is TRBV18, the J call TRBJ2-5; D remains ambiguous. The CDR3 is made up of 14 amino acids. Per the germline V gene, CDR1 is KGHSH and CDR2 is LQKENI. Here the CDR3 reads CASSPPQLQGTQYF. The CDR3, as DNA: TGTGCCAGCTCACCACCGCAACTTCAAGGGACCCAGTACTTC.

V gene TRBV7-3 combines with J gene TRBJ2-3; D gene ambiguous. The germline V gene encodes CDR1 SGHTA and CDR2 FQGTGA. CDR3 size: 17 residues. V gave up 1 base and J gave up 1 base, with 15 bases separating them. CDR3: CASSLKGISSRTDTQYF. The DNA of the CDR3 is TGTGCCAGCAGCTTAAAAGGCATCAGCAGTCGCACAGATACGCAGTATTTT.

There are a few counts of this clonotype. This chain links TRBV4-2 with TRBJ1-1; 8 bases are a match to TRBD1. Trimming cost V 1 base and J 3 bases; bases outside gene matches: 7. CDR1 and CDR2 from the germline V gene are LGHNA and YNFKEQ. The CDR3 sequence is 16 residues long. The CDR3 is CASSQVAGGKDTEAFF. The CDR3 DNA is TGTGCCAGCAGCCAAGTAGCAGGGGGCAAGGACACTGAAGCTTTCTTT.

This clonotype was seen ten or more times. The J gene is TRBJ2-5, the V gene TRBV5-1; 9 nucleotides align to TRBD1. V dropped 2 bases and J dropped 2; count of bases not matched to a gene: 7. This CDR3 region has 16 residues. Germline CDR1 SGHRS, CDR2 YFSETQ. CDR3 sequence reads: CASSFADRGIQETQYF. CDR3 bases: TGCGCCAGCAGCTTTGCGGACAGGGGAATTCAAGAGACCCAGTACTTC.

This chain connects TRBV6-6 to TRBJ2-7, with 12 bases aligning to TRBD2. The J segment lost 2 bases and the V segment lost 5 bases, leaving 10 bases of the junction unmatched. Per the germline V gene, CDR1 is MNHNY and CDR2 is SVGAGI (reference sequence). CDR3 length: 17 residues. The CDR3 DNA sequence: TGTGCCAGCAGTCGTACTAGCGGGGGGCTTAACACCTACGAGCAGTACTTC. Translation: CASSRTSGGLNTYEQYF.

This clonotype was found a few times. The chain recombines TRBV12-3 or TRBV12-4 with TRBJ1-1; possibly TRBD1 for D (5 bases). This CDR3 contains 15 residues. V gave up 7 bases and J gave up 5 bases, with 20 bases separating them. The DNA for the CDR3 is TGTGCCAGCACCCCCATTGGGGGAGGTACAACTGAAGCTTTCTTT. Amino acids: CASTPIGGGTTEAFF.

There are many counts of this clonotype. The chain couples TRBV7-9 to TRBJ2-3, with a possible D match to TRBD2 (6 bases). From germline, CDR1 is SEHNR and CDR2 FQNEAQ (reference sequence). V lost 1 base and J 7 bases, leaving 9 bases between the germline ends. The CDR3 runs to 13 residues. CDR3 region: CASSLGGEYTQYF. CDR3 nucleotide sequence: TGTGCCAGCAGCTTAGGCGGGGAGTATACGCAGTATTTT.

This clonotype was seen ten or more times. The chain recombines TRBV7-2 with TRBJ2-3; the match to TRBD2 covers 9 bases. J lost 2 bases, V lost 4 bases, and 4 bases had no gene match. The CDR3 is 15 amino acids. The V gene's germline CDR1 is SGHTA and CDR2 FQGNSA. CDR3 sequence reads: CASSSRGLATDTQYF. The CDR3 nucleotides read TGTGCCAGCAGCTCCAGGGGACTAGCCACAGATACGCAGTATTTT.

This clonotype was recorded at least ten times. The V call is TRBV20-1, the J call TRBJ2-1, with D possibly matching TRBD1 (5 bases). From germline, CDR1 is DFQATT and CDR2 SNEGSKA (reference sequence). The ends were cut back, 0 bases at V and 4 bases at J, with 10 bases in the middle. This CDR3 region has 14 residues. Here the CDR3 reads CSARDSQGYNEQFF. CDR3 in DNA: TGCAGTGCTAGAGATTCCCAGGGATACAATGAGCAGTTCTTC.

Concerning this clonotype: One base away lies a much larger clone, so this may be a sequencing read error. The chain employs TRBV7-9 and TRBJ1-2, with TRBD1 as a possible D gene (5 bases). The CDR3 covers 14 residues. The germline CDR1 and CDR2 sequences are SEHNR and FQNEAQ (reference sequence). CDR3 loop: CASSLLKRGYDYTF. CDR3 nucleotides: TGTGCCAGCAGCTTACTCAAACGGGGCTATGACTACACCTTC. The full variable domain, in which reference TRBV7-9 and TRBJ1-2 provide the parts outside the CDR3, is DTGVSQNPRHKITKRGQNVTFRCDPISEHNRLYWYRQTLGQGPEFLTYFQNEAQLEKSRLLSDRFSAERPKGSFSTLEIQRTEQGDSAMYLCASSLLKRGYDYTFGSGTRLTVV.

This clonotype was picked up many times. J is TRBJ2-3 and V is TRBV3-1; D may be TRBD2 (5 bases). This CDR3 has 15 amino acids. Trimming removed 2 bases at V and 3 bases at J, with 12 bases between. Germline V CDR1 and CDR2: LGHDT, YNNKEL (reference sequence). The CDR3 region is CASSQPGIGTDTQYF. CDR3 DNA sequence: TGTGCCAGCAGCCAACCCGGGATCGGAACAGATACGCAGTATTTT.

This clonotype occurred many times. V and J are TRBV12-3 or TRBV12-4 and TRBJ2-5; D may be TRBD2 (6 bases). Deletions cut 2 bases from V and 4 bases from J, with 20 bases between. The CDR3 sequence is 17 residues long. The CDR3 here is CASSLLRSRQGGETQYF. In DNA form, the CDR3 reads TGTGCCAGCAGTTTATTAAGATCGCGGCAGGGAGGAGAGACCCAGTACTTC.

This clonotype has ten or more counts. The J gene is TRBJ1-1, the V gene TRBV6-5; D is uncertain. Trimming cost V 6 bases and J 0 bases, with 11 bases left between them. The germline gives CDR1 MNHEY, CDR2 SVGAGI. The CDR3 length is 14 residues. CDR3 amino acids: CASRYRALNTEAFF. In nucleotides, the CDR3 is TGTGCCAGCAGATACCGGGCCTTGAACACTGAAGCTTTCTTT.

This clonotype appeared many times. CDR3 bases: TGCGCCAGCAGCTTGGTCGGGGAAAGGGCAAATGAGCAGTTCTTC. Protein: CASSLVGERANEQFF. This chain uses TRBV5-1 with TRBJ2-1; D perhaps matches TRBD2 (5 bases). The V end was cut by 0 bases, the J end by 7 bases, with 14 bases between. The CDR3 consists of 15 residues. Germline V gene lookup returns CDR1 SGHRS and CDR2 YFSETQ.

The count of this clonotype is one. This may stem from a read error, because a much larger clone lies one nucleotide away. The rearrangement links TRBV5-5 to TRBJ2-5; unclear D gene. The J call may be in error: the DNA end matches TRBJ2-7 better. This CDR3 contains 13 residues. Per the germline V gene, CDR1 is SGHKS and CDR2 is YYEKEE (reference sequence). In DNA form, the CDR3 reads TGTGCCAGCAGCTTGGACCCCTTATACGAGCAGTACTTC. Its translation is CASSLDPLYEQYF.

The CDR3 sequence: CSVVWGDLNIQYF. The CDR3 bases are TGCAGCGTAGTTTGGGGGGACCTAAACATTCAGTACTTC. This chain uses TRBV29-1 with TRBJ2-4; D might be TRBD2 (6 bases). This CDR3 has 13 amino acids. The V end lost 6 bases, the J end lost 6 bases, and 15 bases lay between the germline ends. CDR1 is SQVTM and CDR2 is ANQGSEA in the germline V gene. The variable domain in full, with the rest retrieved from reference TRBV29-1 and TRBJ2-4, is SAVISQKPSRDICQRGTSLTIQCQVDSQVTMMFWYRQQPGQSLTLIATANQGSEATYESGFVIDKFPISRPNLTFSTLTVSNMSPEDSSIYLCSVVWGDLNIQYFGAGTRLSVL.

This chain uses TRBV5-1 with TRBJ1-2, with D possibly TRBD1 on 6 matching bases. Germline V gene sequence: CDR1 SGHRS, CDR2 YFSETQ. With 4 bases removed from V and 3 bases from J, the gap between germline ends came to 13 bases. This CDR3 has 14 amino acids. CDR3 loop: CASSLMGADYGYTF. For the CDR3, the DNA is TGCGCCAGCAGCCTGATGGGGGCCGACTATGGCTACACCTTC.

This rearrangement joins TRBV7-2 to TRBJ2-6; D is unclear. The length of the CDR3 is 15 residues. Trimming removed 4 bases from V and 0 bases from J, with 7 bases in between. CDR1 is SGHTA and CDR2 is FQGNSA in the germline V gene. The DNA of the CDR3 is TGTGCCAGCAGCTCGGGTAGCTCTGGGGCCAACGTCCTGACTTTC. Translation: CASSSGSSGANVLTF.

This chain joins TRBV2 and TRBJ1-5; 8 bases align to TRBD1. The junction had 9 bases not matched to a gene; V was cut back by 4 bases and J by 4 bases. The CDR3 runs to 16 residues. Germline-derived CDR1 and CDR2 are SNHLY and FYNNEI. CDR3 DNA: TGTGCCAGCAGTGCCCTAGGGACAGGACTGAATCAGCCCCAGCATTTT. Its protein product is CASSALGTGLNQPQHF.

Comment on this clonotype: This may arise from a read error, as a much more abundant clone is one base away. The chain links TRBV12-3 or TRBV12-4 to TRBJ2-3, with TRBD2 as a possible D gene (7 bases). The CDR3 totals 15 residues. The CDR3 nucleotides read TGTGCCAGCAACTTGACTAGCCCGGGGGCAGATGCGCAGTATTTT. Residues: CASNLTSPGADAQYF.

The table lists this clonotype with many counts. The chain combines TRBV6-1 with TRBJ2-3; no reliable D call. Germline V gene data show CDR1 as MNHNS and CDR2 as SASEGT. Trimming removed 0 bases from V and 5 bases from J, with 3 bases in between. This CDR3 is built from 12 residues. DNA of the CDR3: TGTGCCAGCAGTGAAGCCTTAGATACGCAGTATTTT. This sequence encodes CASSEALDTQYF.

As concerns this clonotype: This clone may be a read error of a much larger clone one base away. The chain carries TRBV28 and TRBJ2-5; 10 bases align to TRBD1. CDR3 length: 15 amino acids. CDR1 MDHEN and CDR2 SYDVKM come from the germline V gene. The CDR3 sequence is CASSLSDRGQETKYF. The CDR3, as DNA: TGTGCCAGCAGTTTATCTGACAGGGGGCAGGAGACCAAGTACTTC.

This clonotype has at least ten counts. The rearrangement links TRBV20-1 to TRBJ2-3, with D possibly matching TRBD1 (5 bases). Per the germline V gene, CDR1 is DFQATT and CDR2 is SNEGSKA (reference sequence). V lost 3 bases and J 3 bases, leaving 13 bases between the germline ends. The CDR3 runs 14 residues. In DNA, the CDR3 is TGCAGTGCTAGCCCCGGCAGGGTGACAGATACGCAGTATTTT. This gives the protein CSASPGRVTDTQYF.